This T cell receptor beta chain was found in a study of shared clonotypes between healthy human individuals. Study-wide points: Even with large depth, rarefaction showed that sorted-subset sequencing was incomplete.

Naive CD8 cells comprised CD45RO-negative, CCR7-positively selected cells, excluding terminally differentiated effector memory CD45RA+ cells. Over several immunoSEQ plates, each subset's genomic DNA was distributed in even portions. Here immunoSEQ multiplex PCR was the method, and the copy in TCRdb shows in-frame clones only, minus some. This table holds around 2.1 million clones, approximately 94% found once. V lost 6 bases and J lost 10; bases outside the gene matches: 5. The germline V gene has CDR1 MNHEY and CDR2 SMNVEV (reference sequence). The CDR3 is 12 amino acids. This clone was recorded once. What it binds is unknown.

This sequence joins TRBV27 and TRBJ2-1; 8 positions match TRBD1. Sequencing input: naive CD8+ T cells from PBMCs. This TCR came from a man in his late teens or twenties in good health. Some clones in this sample may be carry-over from other donors' samples. The DNA for the CDR3 is TGTGCCAGCAGGTCGGACAGGGACGAGCAGTTCTTC. Amino acids: CASRSDRDEQFF.